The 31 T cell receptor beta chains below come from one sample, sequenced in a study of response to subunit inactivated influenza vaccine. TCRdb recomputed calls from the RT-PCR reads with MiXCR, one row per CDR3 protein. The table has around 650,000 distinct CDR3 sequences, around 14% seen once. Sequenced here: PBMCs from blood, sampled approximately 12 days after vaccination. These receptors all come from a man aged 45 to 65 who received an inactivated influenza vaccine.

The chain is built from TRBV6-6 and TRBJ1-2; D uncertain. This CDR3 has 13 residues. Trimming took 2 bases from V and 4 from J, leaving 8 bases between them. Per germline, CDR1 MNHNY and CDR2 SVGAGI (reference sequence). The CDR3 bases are TGTGCCAGCAGTTACGACGGCCTCTATGGCTACACCTTC. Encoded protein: CASSYDGLYGYTF.

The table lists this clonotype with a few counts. CDR3 region: CAWGDRGRTGELFF. CDR3 nucleotides: TGTGCCTGGGGGGACAGGGGTCGCACCGGGGAGCTGTTTTTT. This rearrangement joins TRBV30 to TRBJ2-2; the match to TRBD1 covers 10 bases. Germline V lookup: CDR1 GTSNPN, CDR2 SVGIG (reference sequence). J was trimmed by 4 bases and V by 5 bases; bases with no gene match: 4. This CDR3 spans 14 amino acids.

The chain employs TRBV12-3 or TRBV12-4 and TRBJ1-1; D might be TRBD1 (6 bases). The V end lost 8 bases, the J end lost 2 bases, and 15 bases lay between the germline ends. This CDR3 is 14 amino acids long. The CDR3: CASGKTGINTEAFF. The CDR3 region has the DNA TGTGCCAGCGGCAAAACAGGGATTAACACTGAAGCTTTCTTT.

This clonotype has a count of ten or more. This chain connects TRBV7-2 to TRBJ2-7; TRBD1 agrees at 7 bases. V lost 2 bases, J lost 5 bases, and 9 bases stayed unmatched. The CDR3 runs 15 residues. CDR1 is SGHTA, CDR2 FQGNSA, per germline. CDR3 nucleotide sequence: TGTGCCAGCAGCTTAAAGACAGGGAATCTCCACGAGCAGTACTTC. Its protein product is CASSLKTGNLHEQYF.

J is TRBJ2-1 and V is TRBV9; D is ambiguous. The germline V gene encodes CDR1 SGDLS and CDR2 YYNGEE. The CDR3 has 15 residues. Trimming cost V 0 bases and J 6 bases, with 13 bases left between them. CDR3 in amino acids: CASSVEVAEPNEQFF. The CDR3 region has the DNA TGTGCCAGCAGCGTAGAGGTTGCGGAGCCCAATGAGCAGTTCTTC.

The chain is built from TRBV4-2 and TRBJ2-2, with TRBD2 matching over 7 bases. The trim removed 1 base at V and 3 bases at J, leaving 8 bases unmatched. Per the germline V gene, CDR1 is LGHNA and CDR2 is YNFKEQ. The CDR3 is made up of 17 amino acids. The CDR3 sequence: CASSQGMEGGYTGELFF. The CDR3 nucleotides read TGTGCCAGCAGCCAAGGAATGGAGGGAGGGTACACCGGGGAGCTGTTTTTT.

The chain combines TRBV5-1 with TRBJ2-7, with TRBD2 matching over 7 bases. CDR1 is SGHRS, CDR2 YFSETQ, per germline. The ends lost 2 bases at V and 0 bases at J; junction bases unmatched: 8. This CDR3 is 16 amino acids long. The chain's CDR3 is CASSFLAGRTSYEQYF. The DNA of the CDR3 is TGCGCCAGCAGCTTTTTAGCGGGCCGCACCTCCTACGAGCAGTACTTC.

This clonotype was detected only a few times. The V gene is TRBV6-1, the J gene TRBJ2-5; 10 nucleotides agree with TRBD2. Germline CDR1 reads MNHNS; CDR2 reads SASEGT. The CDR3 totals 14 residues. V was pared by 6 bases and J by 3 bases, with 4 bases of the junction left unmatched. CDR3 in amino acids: CASRTGTSEETQYF. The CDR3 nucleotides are TGTGCCAGCAGAACCGGGACTAGCGAAGAGACCCAGTACTTC.

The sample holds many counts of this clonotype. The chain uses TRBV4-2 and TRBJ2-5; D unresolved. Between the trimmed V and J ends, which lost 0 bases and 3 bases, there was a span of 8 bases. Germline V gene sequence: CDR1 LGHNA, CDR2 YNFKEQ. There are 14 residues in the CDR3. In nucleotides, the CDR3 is TGTGCCAGCAGCCAAGAGTTCGACAAAGAGACCCAGTACTTC. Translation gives CASSQEFDKETQYF.

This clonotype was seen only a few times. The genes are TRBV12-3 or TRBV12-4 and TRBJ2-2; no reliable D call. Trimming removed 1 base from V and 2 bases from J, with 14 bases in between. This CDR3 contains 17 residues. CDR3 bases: TGTGCCAGCAGTTTAGGTGTGTGGGGTTCAAACACCGGGGAGCTGTTTTTT. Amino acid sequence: CASSLGVWGSNTGELFF.

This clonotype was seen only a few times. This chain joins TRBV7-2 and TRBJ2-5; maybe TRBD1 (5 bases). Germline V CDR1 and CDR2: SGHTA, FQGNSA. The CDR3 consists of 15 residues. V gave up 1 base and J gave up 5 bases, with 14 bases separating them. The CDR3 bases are TGTGCCAGCAGCTTAGGGGCCCAGGGTGTTGAGACCCAGTACTTC. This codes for CASSLGAQGVETQYF.

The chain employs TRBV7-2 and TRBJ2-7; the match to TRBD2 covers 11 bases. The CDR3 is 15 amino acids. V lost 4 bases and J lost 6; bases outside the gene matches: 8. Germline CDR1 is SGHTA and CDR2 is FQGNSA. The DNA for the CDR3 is TGTGCCAGCAGCTCAATAGCGGGAGGGGCCCGCGAGCAGTACTTC. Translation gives CASSSIAGGAREQYF.

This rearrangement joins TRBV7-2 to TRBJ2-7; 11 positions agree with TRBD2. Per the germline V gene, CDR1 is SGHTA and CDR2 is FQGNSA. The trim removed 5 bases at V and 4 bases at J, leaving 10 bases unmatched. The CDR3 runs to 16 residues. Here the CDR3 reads CASSENSGGALYEQYF. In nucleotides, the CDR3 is TGTGCCAGCAGCGAAAATAGCGGGGGGGCTTTATACGAGCAGTACTTC. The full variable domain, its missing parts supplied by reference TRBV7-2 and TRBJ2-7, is GAGVSQSPSNKVTEKGKDVELRCDPISGHTALYWYRQSLGQGLEFLIYFQGNSAPDKSGLPSDRFSAERTGGSVSTLTIQRTQQEDSAVYLCASSENSGGALYEQYFGPGTRLTVT.

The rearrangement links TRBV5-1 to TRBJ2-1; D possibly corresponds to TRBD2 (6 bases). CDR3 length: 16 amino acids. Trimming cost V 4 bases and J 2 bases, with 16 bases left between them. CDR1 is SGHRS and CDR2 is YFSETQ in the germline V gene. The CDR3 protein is CASSQPGLQTYNEQFF. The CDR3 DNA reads TGCGCCAGCAGCCAACCGGGACTGCAGACCTACAATGAGCAGTTCTTC.

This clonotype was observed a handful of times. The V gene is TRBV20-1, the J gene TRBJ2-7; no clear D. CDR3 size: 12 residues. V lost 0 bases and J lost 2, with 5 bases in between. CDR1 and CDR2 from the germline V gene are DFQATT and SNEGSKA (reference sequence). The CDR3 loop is CSARDPTYEQYF. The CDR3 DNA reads TGCAGTGCTAGAGACCCGACCTACGAGCAGTACTTC.

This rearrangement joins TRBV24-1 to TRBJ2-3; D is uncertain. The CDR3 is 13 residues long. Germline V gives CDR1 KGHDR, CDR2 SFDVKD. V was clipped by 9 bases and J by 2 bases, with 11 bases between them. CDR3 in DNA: TGTGCCACCGGGCCTACAGCCACAGATACGCAGTATTTT. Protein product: CATGPTATDTQYF.

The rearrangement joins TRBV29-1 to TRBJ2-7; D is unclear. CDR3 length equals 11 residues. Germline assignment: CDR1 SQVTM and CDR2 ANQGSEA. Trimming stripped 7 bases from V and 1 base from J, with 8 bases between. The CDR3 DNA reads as TGCAGCGCTACGTTTTCCTACGAGCAGTACTTC. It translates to CSATFSYEQYF.

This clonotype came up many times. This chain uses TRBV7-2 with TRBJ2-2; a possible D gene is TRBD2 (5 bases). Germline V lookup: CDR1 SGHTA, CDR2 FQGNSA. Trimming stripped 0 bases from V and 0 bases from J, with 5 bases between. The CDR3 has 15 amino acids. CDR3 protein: CASSLASANTGELFF. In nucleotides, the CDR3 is TGTGCCAGCAGCTTAGCTAGCGCGAACACCGGGGAGCTGTTTTTT.

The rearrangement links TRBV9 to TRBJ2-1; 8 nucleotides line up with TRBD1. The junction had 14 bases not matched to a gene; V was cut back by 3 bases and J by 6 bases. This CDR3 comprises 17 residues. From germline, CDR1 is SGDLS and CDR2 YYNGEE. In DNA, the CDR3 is TGTGCCAGCAGCGCCTACAGTCAGGGGGCTCTAGGCAATGAGCAGTTCTTC. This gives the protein CASSAYSQGALGNEQFF.

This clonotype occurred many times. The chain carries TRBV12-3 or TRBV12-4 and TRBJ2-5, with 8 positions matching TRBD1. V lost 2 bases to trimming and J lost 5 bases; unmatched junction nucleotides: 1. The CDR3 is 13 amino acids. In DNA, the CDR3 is TGTGCCAGCAGTTTAACAGGGGGGGAGACCCAGTACTTC. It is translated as CASSLTGGETQYF.

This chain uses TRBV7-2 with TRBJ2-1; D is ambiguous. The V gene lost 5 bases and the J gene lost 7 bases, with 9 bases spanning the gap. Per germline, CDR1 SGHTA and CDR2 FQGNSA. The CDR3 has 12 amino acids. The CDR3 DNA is TGTGCCAGCAGCAACACTTGGAATGAGCAGTTCTTC. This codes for CASSNTWNEQFF. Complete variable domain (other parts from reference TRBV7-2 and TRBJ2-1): GAGVSQSPSNKVTEKGKDVELRCDPISGHTALYWYRQSLGQGLEFLIYFQGNSAPDKSGLPSDRFSAERTGGSVSTLTIQRTQQEDSAVYLCASSNTWNEQFFGPGTRLTVL.

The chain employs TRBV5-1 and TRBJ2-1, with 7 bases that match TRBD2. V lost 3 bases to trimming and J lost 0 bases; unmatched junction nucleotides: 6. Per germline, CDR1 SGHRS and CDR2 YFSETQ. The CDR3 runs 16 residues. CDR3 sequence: CASSSHLAVSYNEQFF. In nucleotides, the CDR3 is TGCGCCAGCAGCTCCCATCTAGCGGTCTCCTACAATGAGCAGTTCTTC.

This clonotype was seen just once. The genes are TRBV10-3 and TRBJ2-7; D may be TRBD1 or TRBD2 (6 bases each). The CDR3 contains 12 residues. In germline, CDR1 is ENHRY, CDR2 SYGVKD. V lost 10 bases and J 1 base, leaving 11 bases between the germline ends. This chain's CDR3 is CATGDKSYEQYF. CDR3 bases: TGTGCCACGGGGGACAAATCCTACGAGCAGTACTTC.

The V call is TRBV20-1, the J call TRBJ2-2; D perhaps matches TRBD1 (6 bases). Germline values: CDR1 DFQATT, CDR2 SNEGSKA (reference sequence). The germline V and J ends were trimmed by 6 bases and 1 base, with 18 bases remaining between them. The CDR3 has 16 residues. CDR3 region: CSANSRGSKNTGELFF. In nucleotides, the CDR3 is TGCAGTGCCAACTCCAGGGGTTCGAAGAACACCGGGGAGCTGTTTTTT.

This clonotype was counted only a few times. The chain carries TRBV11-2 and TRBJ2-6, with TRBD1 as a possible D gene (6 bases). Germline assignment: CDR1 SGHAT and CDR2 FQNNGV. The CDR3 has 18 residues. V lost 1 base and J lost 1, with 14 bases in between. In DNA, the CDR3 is TGTGCCAGCAGCTTAGTCAGGGGCCGGGGTTCTGGGGCCAACGTCCTGACTTTC. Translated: CASSLVRGRGSGANVLTF.

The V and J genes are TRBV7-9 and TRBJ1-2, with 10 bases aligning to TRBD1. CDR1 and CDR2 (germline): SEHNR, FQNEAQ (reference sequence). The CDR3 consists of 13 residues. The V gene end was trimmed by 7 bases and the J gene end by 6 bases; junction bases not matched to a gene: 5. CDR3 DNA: TGTGCCAGCAACCATGGACAGGGGGATGGCTACACCTTC. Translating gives CASNHGQGDGYTF.

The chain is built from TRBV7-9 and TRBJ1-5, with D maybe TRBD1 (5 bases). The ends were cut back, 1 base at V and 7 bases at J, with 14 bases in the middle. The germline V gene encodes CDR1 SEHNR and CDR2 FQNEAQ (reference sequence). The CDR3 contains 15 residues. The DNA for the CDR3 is TGTGCCAGCAGCTTAGGTTCAGGGACCTCCCAGCCCCAGCATTTT. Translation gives CASSLGSGTSQPQHF.

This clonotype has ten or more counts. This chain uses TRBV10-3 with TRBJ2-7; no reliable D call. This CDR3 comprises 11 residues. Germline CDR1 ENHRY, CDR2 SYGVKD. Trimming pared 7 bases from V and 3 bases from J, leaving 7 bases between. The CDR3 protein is CAIKQFYEQYF. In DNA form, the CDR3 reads TGTGCCATCAAACAGTTCTACGAGCAGTACTTC.

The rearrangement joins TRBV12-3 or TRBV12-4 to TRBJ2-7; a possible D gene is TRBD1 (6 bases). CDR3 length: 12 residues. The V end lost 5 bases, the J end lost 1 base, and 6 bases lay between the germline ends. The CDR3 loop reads CASSGQSYEQYF. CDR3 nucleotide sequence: TGTGCCAGCAGTGGACAGTCCTACGAGCAGTACTTC.

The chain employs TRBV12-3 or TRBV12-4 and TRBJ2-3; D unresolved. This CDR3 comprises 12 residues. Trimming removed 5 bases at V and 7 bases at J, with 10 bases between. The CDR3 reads CASSLLWNTQYF. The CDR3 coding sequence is TGTGCCAGCAGTCTCTTGTGGAATACGCAGTATTTT.

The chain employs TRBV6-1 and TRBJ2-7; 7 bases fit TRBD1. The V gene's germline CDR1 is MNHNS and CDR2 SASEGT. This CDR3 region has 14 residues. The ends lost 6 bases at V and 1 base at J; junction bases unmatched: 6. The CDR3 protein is CASSRSRGSYEQYF. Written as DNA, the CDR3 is TGTGCCAGCAGCAGATCCAGGGGGTCCTACGAGCAGTACTTC.